This T cell receptor beta chain came from a study of sequential checkpoint blockade in melanoma. V gave up 2 bases and J gave up 6 bases; unmatched junction bases: 10. CDR1 and CDR2 from the germline V gene are GTSNPN and SVGIG (reference sequence). This CDR3 spans 15 amino acids. Treatment described: randomized to nivolumab then ipilimumab (arm A) or the reverse (arm B). TCRdb's table, derived via immunoSEQ multiplex PCR, lists solely in-frame clones and lacks some. The table has roughly 20,000 clones, around 82% seen once; the top ten hold approximately 34%. The sequences come from CD8+ T cells sorted from blood (inferred from file names), collected from a patient given nivolumab and ipilimumab in sequence. The clonotype originates from a human donor with melanoma. J is TRBJ2-3 and V is TRBV30; 8 positions agree with TRBD2. Here the CDR3 DNA reads TGTGCCTGGAGTAGAACGGGAGGGCCGGGGGATACGCAGTATTTT. Protein sequence: CAWSRTGGPGDTQYF.